The 25 T cell receptor beta chains reported below all come from one sample, sequenced in a study of shared clonotypes between healthy human individuals. Sequencing used immunoSEQ multiplex PCR; TCRdb keeps in-frame clones, though not all of them. Among 2 million to 3 million clones, around nine tenths were seen once, and the ten largest hold roughly 0.13%. Source material: naive CD4+ T cells sorted from blood. Subset given: CD45RA+ positively selected. All receptors derive from a man aged 18 to 29 in good health.

The chain combines TRBV6-4 with TRBJ2-5, with D perhaps TRBD2 (5 bases). V gave up 2 bases and J gave up 7 bases, with 11 bases separating them. This CDR3 is 13 amino acids long. Per the germline V gene, CDR1 is MRHNA and CDR2 is SNTAGT. CDR3 sequence (DNA): TGTGCCAGCAGTGACGTAGAGGGCACGACCCAGTACTTC. It translates to CASSDVEGTTQYF.

The chain is built from TRBV21-1 and TRBJ1-2; the D call in the table, TRBD1, was not verified against the DNA. TRBV21-1 is termed a pseudogene. This CDR3 region has 16 residues. The CDR3 DNA sequence: TGTGCCAGCACCCCGGGACAGGGTCCATCCTGGGAAGGCTACACCTTC. Its protein product is CASTPGQGPSWEGYTF.

The chain joins TRBV18 to TRBJ1-1, with D uncertain. The CDR3 spans 14 residues. CDR1 and CDR2 (germline): KGHSH, LQKENI. V shed 4 bases and J shed 0 bases, with 9 bases lying between them. The CDR3 is CASSRTRLNTEAFF. In nucleotides, the CDR3 is TGTGCCAGCTCACGAACTCGCCTGAACACTGAAGCTTTCTTT. The complete variable domain, with remaining parts taken from reference TRBV18 and TRBJ1-1, reads NAGVMQNPRHLVRRRGQEARLRCSPMKGHSHVYWYRQLPEEGLKFMVYLQKENIIDESGMPKERFSAEFPKEGPSILRIQQVVRGDSAAYFCASSRTRLNTEAFFGQGTRLTVV.

The chain combines TRBV6-6 with TRBJ1-2; D is undetermined. Germline CDR1 MNHNY, CDR2 SVGAGI (reference sequence). This CDR3 is 14 amino acids long. V lost 2 bases and J 4 bases, leaving 11 bases between the germline ends. The CDR3 DNA reads as TGTGCCAGCAGTTACGGGAAGATGGCCTATGGCTACACCTTC. It encodes CASSYGKMAYGYTF.

CDR3 in DNA: TGTGCTAGTGGTGCGACAGGGGTCAATGAGCAGTTCTTC. Residues: CASGATGVNEQFF. The chain links TRBV12-5 to TRBJ2-1, with 8 bases lining up with TRBD1. This CDR3 region has 13 residues. Germline values: CDR1 LGHNT, CDR2 FRNRAP. The trim removed 5 bases at V and 6 bases at J, leaving 3 bases unmatched.

The chain is built from TRBV9 and TRBJ2-7; the D is unclear. V was pared by 7 bases and J by 0 bases, with 11 bases between. From germline, CDR1 is SGDLS and CDR2 YYNGEE. The CDR3 runs 13 residues. The CDR3 protein is CASLGGPSYEQYF. Written as DNA, the CDR3 is TGTGCCAGCCTAGGCGGACCCTCCTACGAGCAGTACTTC.

The chain has TRBV7-2 and TRBJ2-3; weak D call: TRBD2 (6 bases). Trimming cost V 1 base and J 2 bases, with 19 bases left between them. This CDR3 spans 18 amino acids. The V gene's germline CDR1 is SGHTA and CDR2 FQGNSA. This chain's CDR3 is CASSLGPRGAGITDTQYF. CDR3 DNA: TGTGCCAGCAGCTTAGGTCCCCGAGGAGCGGGTATCACAGATACGCAGTATTTT. Filled out from reference TRBV7-2 and TRBJ2-3, the complete variable domain reads GAGVSQSPSNKVTEKGKDVELRCDPISGHTALYWYRQSLGQGLEFLIYFQGNSAPDKSGLPSDRFSAERTGGSVSTLTIQRTQQEDSAVYLCASSLGPRGAGITDTQYFGPGTRLTVL.

This rearrangement joins TRBV28 to TRBJ2-3; no clear D. This CDR3 region has 16 residues. Germline assignment: CDR1 MDHEN and CDR2 SYDVKM. The V end lost 7 bases, the J end lost 2 bases, and 19 bases lay between the germline ends. CDR3 sequence (DNA): TGTGCCAGCAACTCTTTTACTGCGGCGTACACAGATACGCAGTATTTT. This codes for CASNSFTAAYTDTQYF.

The V gene is TRBV5-1, the J gene TRBJ2-5, with TRBD2 matching 11 bases. The CDR3 consists of 13 residues. J gave up 5 bases and V 6 bases, and 3 bases lay outside the gene matches. Germline V CDR1 and CDR2: SGHRS, YFSETQ. CDR3 coding DNA: TGCGCCAGCACGACTAGCGGGATGGAGACCCAGTACTTC. Its translation: CASTTSGMETQYF.

The rearrangement joins TRBV7-9 to TRBJ1-2; D uncertain. The CDR3 runs 18 residues. V gave up 1 base and J gave up 5 bases, with 23 bases separating them. Germline CDR1 reads SEHNR; CDR2 reads FQNEAQ (reference sequence). CDR3 sequence (DNA): TGTGCCAGCAGCTTAGGTCGCGGAACCCAGGAGGTGTTTTATGGCTACACCTTC. This gives the protein CASSLGRGTQEVFYGYTF.

The chain combines TRBV5-1 with TRBJ2-3; 9 bases are shared with TRBD2. The V gene end was trimmed by 1 base and the J gene end by 1 base; junction bases not matched to a gene: 4. The CDR3 loop spans 16 amino acids. Germline V gene sequence: CDR1 SGHRS, CDR2 YFSETQ. CDR3 region: CASSLWSSGGTDTQYF. The CDR3 DNA follows: TGCGCCAGCAGCTTGTGGTCTAGCGGGGGCACAGATACGCAGTATTTT.

This chain joins TRBV7-2 and TRBJ1-4; D is undetermined. V shed 1 base and J shed 6 bases, with 9 bases lying between them. This CDR3 contains 14 residues. The V gene's germline CDR1 is SGHTA and CDR2 FQGNSA. This CDR3 is CASSLGLSYEKLFF. For the CDR3, the DNA is TGTGCCAGCAGCTTAGGGCTAAGTTATGAAAAACTGTTTTTT.

The V call is TRBV18, the J call TRBJ1-3; 8 nucleotides agree with TRBD1. The CDR3 has 16 amino acids. Germline V gene data show CDR1 as KGHSH and CDR2 as LQKENI. V shed 3 bases and J 0 bases; nucleotides not matched to a gene: 4. CDR3 nucleotides: TGTGCCAGCTCACCCGGGACAGGCAGCTCTGGAAACACCATATATTTT. This encodes CASSPGTGSSGNTIYF.

The chain couples TRBV29-1 to TRBJ2-7; weak D call: TRBD2 (6 bases). This CDR3 comprises 14 residues. The germline gives CDR1 SQVTM, CDR2 ANQGSEA. V was clipped by 6 bases and J by 2 bases, with 17 bases between them. CDR3 nucleotides: TGCAGCGTGCGCCCGAGCGGGTTGACCTACGAGCAGTACTTC. It encodes CSVRPSGLTYEQYF.

This clone came up once. The J gene is TRBJ1-1, the V gene TRBV7-6; D is unclear. The V end lost 1 base, the J end lost 0 bases, and 6 bases lay between the germline ends. Germline V gene lookup returns CDR1 SGHVS and CDR2 FNYEAQ. The CDR3 consists of 14 residues. The DNA for the CDR3 is TGTGCCAGCAGCTTAGGAGGGTTGAACACTGAAGCTTTCTTT. Translated: CASSLGGLNTEAFF.

This clone was counted between two and nine times. The junction differs from germline at one of its ends, possibly a read error. This rearrangement joins TRBV7-3 to TRBJ1-2; no definite D call. The CDR3 extends over 12 amino acids. Germline CDR1 is SGHTA and CDR2 is FQGTGA. The CDR3 region is CASSLDIGTVAF. The CDR3 DNA sequence: TGTGCCAGCAGCTTAGATATCGGCACCGTGGCCTTC. Together with reference TRBV7-3 and TRBJ1-2, the CDR3 gives the full variable domain: GAGVSQTPSNKVTEKGKYVELRCDPISGHTALYWYRQSLGQGPEFLIYFQGTGAADDSGLPNDRFFAVRPEGSVSTLKIQRTERGDSAVYLCASSLDIGTVAFGSGTRLTVV.

V usage is TRBV4-2 and J usage is TRBJ2-1; D is undetermined. The CDR3 covers 14 residues. Germline V lookup: CDR1 LGHNA, CDR2 YNFKEQ. Trimming cost V 0 bases and J 6 bases, with 9 bases left between them. In DNA, the CDR3 is TGTGCCAGCAGCCAAGATCTGGTAGGCAATGAGCAGTTCTTC. Protein sequence: CASSQDLVGNEQFF.

The V gene is TRBV11-3, the J gene TRBJ2-2, with D maybe TRBD2 (6 bases). The V end was cut by 3 bases, the J end by 0 bases, with 20 bases between. The CDR3 totals 19 residues. The germline V gene encodes CDR1 SGHNT and CDR2 YENEEA. The CDR3 here is CASSFQPGLRPANTGELFF. CDR3 nucleotide sequence: TGTGCCAGCAGCTTCCAACCGGGACTTAGACCCGCGAACACCGGGGAGCTGTTTTTT.

Details on this clone: An end of the junction differs from the germline gene, which may be a read error. The rearrangement links TRBV12-5 to TRBJ1-1; D might be TRBD1 (6 bases). CDR1 LGHNT and CDR2 FRNRAP come from the germline V gene. The CDR3 sequence is 15 residues long. CDR3 amino acids: CASGLGQVLNIEAFF. CDR3 coding DNA: TGTGCTAGTGGTTTGGGACAGGTACTGAACATTGAAGCTTTCTTT.

CDR3 nucleotides: TGTGCCAGCAGCTTACTTTCATCGGGACTACCCTACGAGCAGTACTTC. Its protein product is CASSLLSSGLPYEQYF. This chain joins TRBV7-8 and TRBJ2-7, with 7 bases identical to TRBD2. Germline loops: CDR1 SGHVS, CDR2 FQNEAQ. V shed 2 bases, J shed 2 bases, and the junction held 9 bases outside the gene matches. The CDR3 runs to 16 residues.

CDR3 in amino acids: CASSLLAGGLGEQYF. The CDR3 nucleotides read TGTGCCAGCAGCCTCCTAGCGGGAGGTCTGGGGGAGCAGTACTTC. The chain carries TRBV5-5 and TRBJ2-7; TRBD2 matches 11 bases. The V gene's germline CDR1 is SGHKS and CDR2 YYEKEE (reference sequence). The CDR3 loop spans 15 amino acids. The trim removed 4 bases at V and 7 bases at J, leaving 10 bases unmatched. Using reference TRBV5-5 and TRBJ2-7 for the parts outside the CDR3, the full variable domain is DAGVTQSPTHLIKTRGQQVTLRCSPISGHKSVSWYQQVLGQGPQFIFQYYEKEERGRGNFPDRFSARQFPNYSSELNVNALLLGDSALYLCASSLLAGGLGEQYFGPGTRLTVT.

The chain is built from TRBV5-6 and TRBJ1-2; the D is unclear. The CDR3 spans 13 residues. CDR1 and CDR2 (germline): SGHDT, YYEEEE. V was shortened by 0 bases and J by 9 bases, with 12 bases between the two germline ends. CDR3 nucleotides: TGTGCCAGCAGCTTGGGTGGCTACCGCCGCTACACCTTC. It translates to CASSLGGYRRYTF.

V gene TRBV10-2 combines with J gene TRBJ2-7; TRBD2 matches at 12 bases. The CDR3 covers 19 residues. Germline values: CDR1 WSHSY, CDR2 SAAADI. The V gene end was trimmed by 5 bases and the J gene end by 2 bases; junction bases not matched to a gene: 16. In DNA, the CDR3 is TGCGCCAGCAGTAAGCTCGGGACTAGCGGGCTCGGGGGAACCTACGAGCAGTACTTC. Protein product: CASSKLGTSGLGGTYEQYF.

The chain carries TRBV2 and TRBJ2-2; 9 nucleotides line up with TRBD2. The germline CDR1 and CDR2 sequences are SNHLY and FYNNEI. This CDR3 is 15 amino acids long. V trimming: 6 bases; J trimming: 6 bases; junction bases outside the gene matches: 8. CDR3 in amino acids: CASRAGTSRSGELFF. The CDR3 DNA reads TGTGCCAGCAGAGCCGGGACTAGCAGGTCCGGGGAGCTGTTTTTT.

CDR3 sequence: CASSIGGNRDTYQPQHF. In DNA form, the CDR3 reads TGTGCCAGTAGTATAGGAGGGAACCGGGACACTTATCAGCCCCAGCATTTT. The chain links TRBV19 to TRBJ1-5; D is perhaps TRBD1 (6 bases). V lost 1 base to trimming and J lost 5 bases, with 18 bases between them. Per germline, CDR1 LNHDA and CDR2 SQIVND (reference sequence). The CDR3 is 17 residues long.